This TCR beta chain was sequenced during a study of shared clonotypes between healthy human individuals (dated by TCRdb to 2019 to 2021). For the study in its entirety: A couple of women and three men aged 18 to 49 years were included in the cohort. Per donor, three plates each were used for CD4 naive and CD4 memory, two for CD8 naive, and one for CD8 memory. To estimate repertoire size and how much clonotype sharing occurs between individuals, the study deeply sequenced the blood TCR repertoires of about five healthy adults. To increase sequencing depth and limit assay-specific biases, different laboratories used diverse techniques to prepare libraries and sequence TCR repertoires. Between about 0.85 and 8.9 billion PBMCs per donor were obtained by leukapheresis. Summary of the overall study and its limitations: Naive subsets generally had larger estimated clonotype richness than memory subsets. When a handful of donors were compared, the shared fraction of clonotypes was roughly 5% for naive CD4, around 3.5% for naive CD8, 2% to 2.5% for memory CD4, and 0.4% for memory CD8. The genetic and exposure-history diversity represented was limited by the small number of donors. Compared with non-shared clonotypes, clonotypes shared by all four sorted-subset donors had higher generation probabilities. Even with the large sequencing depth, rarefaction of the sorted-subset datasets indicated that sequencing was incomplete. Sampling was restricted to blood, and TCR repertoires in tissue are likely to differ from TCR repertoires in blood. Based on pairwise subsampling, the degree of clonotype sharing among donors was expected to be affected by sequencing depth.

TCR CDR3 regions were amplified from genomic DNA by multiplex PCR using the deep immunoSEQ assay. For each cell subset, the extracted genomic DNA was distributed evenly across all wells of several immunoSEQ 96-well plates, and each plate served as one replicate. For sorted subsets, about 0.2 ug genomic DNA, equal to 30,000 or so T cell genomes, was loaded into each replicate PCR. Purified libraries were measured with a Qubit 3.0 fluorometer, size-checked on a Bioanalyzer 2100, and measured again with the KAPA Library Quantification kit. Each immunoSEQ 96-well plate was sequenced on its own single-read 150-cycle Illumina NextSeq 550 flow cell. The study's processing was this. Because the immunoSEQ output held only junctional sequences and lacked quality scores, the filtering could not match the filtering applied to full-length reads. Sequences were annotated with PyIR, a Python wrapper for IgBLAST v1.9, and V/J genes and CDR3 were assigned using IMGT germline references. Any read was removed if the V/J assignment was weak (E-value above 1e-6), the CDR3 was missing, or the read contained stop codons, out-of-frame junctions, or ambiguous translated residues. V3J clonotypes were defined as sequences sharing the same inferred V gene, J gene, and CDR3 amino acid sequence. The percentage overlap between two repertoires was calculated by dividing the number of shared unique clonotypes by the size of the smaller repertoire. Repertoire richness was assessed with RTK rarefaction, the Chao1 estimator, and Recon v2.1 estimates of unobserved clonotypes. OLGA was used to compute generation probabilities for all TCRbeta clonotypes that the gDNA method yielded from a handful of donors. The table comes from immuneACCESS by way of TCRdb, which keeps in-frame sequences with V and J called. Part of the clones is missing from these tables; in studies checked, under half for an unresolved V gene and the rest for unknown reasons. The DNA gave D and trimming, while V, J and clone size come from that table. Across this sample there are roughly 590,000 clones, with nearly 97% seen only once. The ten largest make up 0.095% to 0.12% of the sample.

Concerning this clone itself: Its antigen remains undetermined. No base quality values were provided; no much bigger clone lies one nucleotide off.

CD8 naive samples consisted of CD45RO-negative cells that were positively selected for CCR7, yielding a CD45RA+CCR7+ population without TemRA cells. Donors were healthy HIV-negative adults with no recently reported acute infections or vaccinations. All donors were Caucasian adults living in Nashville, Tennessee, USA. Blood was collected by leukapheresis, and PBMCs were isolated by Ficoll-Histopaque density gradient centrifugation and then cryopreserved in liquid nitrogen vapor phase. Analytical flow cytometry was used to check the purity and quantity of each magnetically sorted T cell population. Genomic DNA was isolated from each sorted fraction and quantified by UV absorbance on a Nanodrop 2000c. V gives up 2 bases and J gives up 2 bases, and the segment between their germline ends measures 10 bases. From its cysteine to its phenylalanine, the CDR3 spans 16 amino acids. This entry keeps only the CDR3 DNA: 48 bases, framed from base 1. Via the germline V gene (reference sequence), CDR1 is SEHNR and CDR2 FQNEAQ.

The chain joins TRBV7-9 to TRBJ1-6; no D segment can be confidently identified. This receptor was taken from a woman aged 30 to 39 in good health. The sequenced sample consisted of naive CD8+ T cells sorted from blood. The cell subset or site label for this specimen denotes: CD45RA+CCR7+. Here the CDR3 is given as CASSLIEGTYNSPLHF. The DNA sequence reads TGTGCCAGCAGCTTAATTGAAGGCACCTATAATTCACCCCTCCACTTT.